These 19 T cell receptor beta chains originate from one sample sequenced in a study of regulatory T cells in long-lasting Graves disease. In building TCR beta libraries, iRepertoire HTBI primers were used together with Arm-PCR of CDR3 regions. TCRdb passed the multiplex PCR reads through MiXCR, listing each CDR3 protein once. Here the sample spans 350,000 to 450,000 distinct CDR3 sequences, around 20% being singletons. The time point is: persistent/refractory GD, antithyroid drugs over 5 years with positive TRAb. RNA from PBMCs was the source of the TCR library. The sequenced sample was peripheral blood mononuclear cells (PBMCs), obtained when the disease was refractory, from a patient treated with antithyroid drugs. These receptor sequences come from a female donor with Graves disease.

V gene TRBV20-1 combines with J gene TRBJ2-5; 11 bases are shared with TRBD2. Per the germline V gene, CDR1 is DFQATT and CDR2 is SNEGSKA (reference sequence). The junction had 8 bases not matched to a gene; V was cut back by 2 bases and J by 3 bases. This CDR3 spans 16 amino acids. The CDR3 here is CSARPLTSGTEETQYF. The DNA of the CDR3 is TGCAGTGCTAGACCGCTGACTAGCGGGACCGAAGAGACCCAGTACTTC.

Written as DNA, the CDR3 is TGTGCCAGCAGTGAAGAGGACCGGACAGTACTGTTTTTT. This gives the protein CASSEEDRTVLFF. The gene calls are TRBV2 and TRBJ1-4; possible D gene TRBD1, 6 bases. The CDR3 extends over 13 amino acids. V was shortened by 1 base and J by 13 bases, with 13 bases between the two germline ends. Germline loops: CDR1 SNHLY, CDR2 FYNNEI.

This chain links TRBV29-1 with TRBJ2-7; D possibly uses TRBD1 or TRBD2 (5 bases each). Trimming stripped 8 bases from V and 0 bases from J, with 14 bases between. The CDR3 is 13 residues long. Per germline, CDR1 SQVTM and CDR2 ANQGSEA. CDR3 sequence reads: CSPSGHPSYEQYF. CDR3 DNA: TGCAGCCCCAGCGGACACCCCTCCTACGAGCAGTACTTC.

The chain combines TRBV28 with TRBJ2-5; TRBD1 aligns across 10 bases. J was trimmed by 5 bases and V by 7 bases; bases with no gene match: 16. CDR3 length equals 17 residues. Germline V CDR1 and CDR2: MDHEN, SYDVKM. Here the CDR3 reads CASTSQVQDRGSETQYF. DNA of the CDR3: TGTGCCAGCACCTCCCAGGTCCAGGACAGGGGGAGCGAGACCCAGTACTTC.

This clonotype appeared many times. This chain links TRBV2 with TRBJ2-2; a weak D match, TRBD2 (6 bases). Per germline, CDR1 SNHLY and CDR2 FYNNEI. This CDR3 region has 16 residues. The V and J ends lost 4 bases and 1 base respectively, with 13 bases between them. DNA of the CDR3: TGTGCCAGCAGTGCCACCGGGACTTTGAACACCGGGGAGCTGTTTTTT. The encoded protein is CASSATGTLNTGELFF.

The CDR3 nucleotides read TGTGCCAGCAGTCCTGTGACAAGCACAGATACGCAGTATTTT. Amino acids: CASSPVTSTDTQYF. The chain uses TRBV27 and TRBJ2-3; D ambiguous. With 5 bases removed from V and 0 bases from J, the gap between germline ends came to 9 bases. Germline V lookup: CDR1 MNHEY, CDR2 SMNVEV (reference sequence). The CDR3 extends over 14 amino acids.

J is TRBJ1-5 and V is TRBV5-5; a weak D match, TRBD1 (6 bases). This CDR3 comprises 13 residues. V lost 6 bases and J lost 6, with 13 bases in between. Looked up from germline, CDR1 is SGHKS and CDR2 is YYEKEE (reference sequence). CDR3 nucleotide sequence: TGTGCCAGCACCACAGGGAGGGGTCAGCCCCAGCATTTT. Translation gives CASTTGRGQPQHF.

This clonotype was recorded many times. J is TRBJ2-7 and V is TRBV2; 9 bases align to TRBD1. The CDR3 spans 15 residues. Germline V gives CDR1 SNHLY, CDR2 FYNNEI. The J segment lost 4 bases and the V segment lost 4 bases, leaving 8 bases of the junction unmatched. The CDR3 DNA reads TGTGCCAGCAGTGGAAGAGGGACAGGGATTTACGAGCAGTACTTC. This translates into CASSGRGTGIYEQYF.

The chain joins TRBV11-2 to TRBJ2-7, with D perhaps TRBD1 or TRBD2 (6 bases each). In germline, CDR1 is SGHAT, CDR2 FQNNGV. Trimming left V 0 bases short and J 3 bases short, with 12 bases between. The CDR3 has 15 residues. CDR3 amino acids: CASSLEGGRNYEQYF. The CDR3 DNA follows: TGTGCCAGCAGCTTAGAGGGGGGCCGCAACTACGAGCAGTACTTC. Combining the CDR3 with reference TRBV11-2 and TRBJ2-7 gives the whole variable domain EAGVAQSPRYKIIEKRQSVAFWCNPISGHATLYWYQQILGQGPKLLIQFQNNGVVDDSQLPKDRFSAERLKGVDSTLKIQPAKLEDSAVYLCASSLEGGRNYEQYFGPGTRLTVT.

In its sample, this clonotype was seen many times. The V gene is TRBV12-3 or TRBV12-4, the J gene TRBJ2-7; D is ambiguous. The CDR3 is 15 amino acids. The V end was cut by 4 bases, the J end by 4 bases, with 17 bases between. The chain's CDR3 is CASSSGPNSLYEQYF. The CDR3 region has the DNA TGTGCCAGCAGTTCCGGGCCCAACTCTTTATACGAGCAGTACTTC.

This clonotype has ten or more counts. This rearrangement joins TRBV28 to TRBJ2-5; D remains ambiguous. CDR1 and CDR2 (germline): MDHEN, SYDVKM. The CDR3 spans 14 residues. V dropped 1 base and J dropped 5 bases, with 11 bases sitting between them. The CDR3 loop reads CASSLLGLGETQYF. The CDR3 DNA reads TGTGCCAGCAGTTTATTGGGGTTGGGGGAGACCCAGTACTTC.

This clonotype was recorded at least ten times. This rearrangement joins TRBV10-3 to TRBJ2-7; 10 bases are a match to TRBD2. The CDR3 extends over 16 amino acids. The germline V gene encodes CDR1 ENHRY and CDR2 SYGVKD. J lost 5 bases, V lost 3 bases, and 10 bases had no gene match. The CDR3, as DNA: TGTGCCATCAGTGATCGACCCCCCGGACTAGCGGACGAGCAGTACTTC. Its translation: CAISDRPPGLADEQYF.

The chain is built from TRBV24-1 and TRBJ2-5, with 7 bases identical to TRBD1. The J call could be wrong; TRBJ2-1 is a better fit for the DNA end. Germline CDR1 and CDR2: KGHDR and SFDVKD. The CDR3 length is 16 residues. CDR3 sequence (DNA): TGTGCCACCAGTGATCCGACAGGGTCCCATTACAATGAGCAGTTCTTC. Translating gives CATSDPTGSHYNEQFF.

About this clonotype: This may arise from a read error, as a much more abundant clone is one base away. V is TRBV2 and J is TRBJ1-1; D not certain. Trimming pared 8 bases from V and 0 bases from J, leaving 7 bases between. The CDR3 is 12 amino acids. The V gene's germline CDR1 is SNHLY and CDR2 FYNNEI. The CDR3 DNA reads TGTGCCAGCGGCGTACTGAACACTGAAGCTTTCTTT. This sequence encodes CASGVLNTEAFF.

There are a few counts of this clonotype. J is TRBJ2-7 and V is TRBV6-5, with 10 bases that match TRBD2. Looked up from germline, CDR1 is MNHEY and CDR2 is SVGAGI. The CDR3 length is 15 residues. Germline trimming cut 4 bases from V and 5 bases from J; bases unmatched to any gene: 8. The CDR3 DNA reads as TGTGCCAGCAGTTTAGGGCTAGCGGGAGCCCACGAGCAGTACTTC. It specifies CASSLGLAGAHEQYF.

The chain employs TRBV6-9 and TRBJ2-1, with D possibly matching TRBD2 (5 bases). CDR1 is MNHGY and CDR2 is SVAAGI in the germline V gene. The CDR3 is 13 amino acids. Trimming left V 8 bases short and J 5 bases short, with 13 bases between. This chain's CDR3 is CASRSSGDNEQFF. CDR3 sequence (DNA): TGTGCCAGCCGTTCCAGCGGAGACAATGAGCAGTTCTTC.

A few counts support this clonotype. This sequence joins TRBV5-4 and TRBJ2-5, with 7 bases lining up with TRBD1. Germline CDR1 is SGHNT and CDR2 is YYREEE (reference sequence). After removal of 0 bases from V and 5 bases from J, the junction contained 10 bases not matched to a gene. The CDR3 contains 16 residues. The CDR3 bases are TGTGCCAGCAGCTTGGATACCAGGGGGTTTGAGGAGACCCAGTACTTC. Protein: CASSLDTRGFEETQYF. The entire variable domain, with the rest obtained from reference TRBV5-4 and TRBJ2-5, is as follows: ETGVTQSPTHLIKTRGQQVTLRCSSQSGHNTVSWYQQALGQGPQFIFQYYREEENGRGNFPPRFSGLQFPNYSSELNVNALELDDSALYLCASSLDTRGFEETQYFGPGTRLLVL.

This clonotype was detected many times. This chain uses TRBV7-9 with TRBJ2-5; 15 bases are a match to TRBD2. V shed 5 bases, J shed 5 bases, and the junction held 6 bases outside the gene matches. Germline CDR1 SEHNR, CDR2 FQNEAQ (reference sequence). The CDR3 loop spans 16 amino acids. The CDR3 loop is CASSRTSGRGAETQYF. The DNA of the CDR3 is TGTGCCAGCAGCCGGACTAGCGGGAGGGGGGCCGAGACCCAGTACTTC.

V is TRBV20-1 and J is TRBJ2-5; D gene ambiguous. Germline assignment: CDR1 DFQATT and CDR2 SNEGSKA (reference sequence). The CDR3 is 14 residues long. V lost 0 bases and J lost 0, with 8 bases in between. The DNA for the CDR3 is TGCAGTGCTAGAGACATAAGATACCAAGAGACCCAGTACTTC. This sequence encodes CSARDIRYQETQYF.